This T cell receptor beta chain is from a study of siplizumab effects on memory and regulatory T cells. The study's findings and limits: Most alloreactive clones went unmapped to unstimulated subsets; only a minor fraction mapped. It was not possible to assign a naive or memory phenotype to roughly 80-95% of proliferating CD4+ or CD8+ clones.

Sequenced by immunoSEQ multiplex PCR; TCRdb stores in-frame clones only, minus some. This sample has around 100,000 clones, with more than 85% found just once. On this clone: No antigen is known for it.

With 5 bases clipped from V and 4 bases from J, the junction kept 10 bases outside the gene matches. Germline CDR1 is SSHAT and CDR2 is FNYEAQ (reference sequence). CDR3 length: 17 amino acids. The chain carries TRBV7-7 and TRBJ2-2, with TRBD2 matching over 10 bases. Sequenced material: CD4+ T cells sorted from blood. The sequence came from a human donor in good health. CDR3 sequence (DNA): TGTGCCAGCAGCCGTTCCCCCGGGACTAGCGCCACCGGGGAGCTGTTTTTT. Protein: CASSRSPGTSATGELFF.